Below are 2 T cell receptor beta chains sequenced from a single sample in a study of blood T cell repertoires in COVID-19. Clones were sequenced by immunoSEQ multiplex PCR, and TCRdb holds only the in-frame ones, with some missing. This sample has approximately 200,000 clones; 82% occur once, and the top ten carry 10% to 15%. Sequencing was performed on PBMCs or T cells enriched from blood (not recorded which). These receptors came from a man in his forties who had recovered from COVID-19.

J is TRBJ2-1 and V is TRBV29-1, with D possibly matching TRBD1 (5 bases). V was shortened by 4 bases and J by 4 bases, with 17 bases between the two germline ends. The CDR3 is 15 residues long. Germline loops: CDR1 SQVTM, CDR2 ANQGSEA. CDR3: CSVAPRLGVYNEQFF. As DNA, the CDR3 is TGCAGCGTTGCCCCACGCTTAGGGGTGTACAATGAGCAGTTCTTC.

The chain combines TRBV11-3 with TRBJ2-7; TRBD2 matches at 8 bases. There are 16 residues in the CDR3. J gave up 3 bases and V 5 bases, and 12 bases lay outside the gene matches. The V gene's germline CDR1 is SGHNT and CDR2 YENEEA. The CDR3 region has the DNA TGTGCCAGCAGCAACTCGGGGCAAGCGGGAGACTACGAGCAGTACGTC. As protein: CASSNSGQAGDYEQYV.